One sample yielded the 10 T cell receptor beta chains listed below, sequenced in a study of T cell clonality in common variable immunodeficiency. Some clones are missing from TCRdb's copy, which holds only in-frame ones; the method was immunoSEQ multiplex PCR. The repertoire has some 60,000 clones, none seen only once; the ten largest take 1.5% to 2%. The sample was peripheral blood mononuclear cells. Receptors were obtained from a person aged 18 to 70 in good health.

With regard to this clone: From the germline J gene comes the end of the CDR3, since the read stops 3 residues before it. V gene TRBV11-2 combines with J gene TRBJ2-7, with 9 bases matching TRBD2. This CDR3 is built from 15 residues. In germline, CDR1 is SGHAT, CDR2 FQNNGV. The ends lost 5 bases at V and 0 bases at J; junction bases unmatched: 5. The CDR3: CASSLLAGPSYEQYF. The covered CDR3 bases are TGTGCCAGCAGCCTCCTAGCGGGACCCTCCTACGAG.

This clone was seen more than once but under ten times. The CDR3 end is not reached by the read, which stops 3 residues before it; the germline J gene fills it in. The chain couples TRBV11-1 to TRBJ2-3, with D uncertain. This CDR3 contains 15 residues. Germline V lookup: CDR1 SGHAT, CDR2 FQDESV (reference sequence). V was cut by 1 base and J by 2 bases, with 10 bases left in between. This CDR3 reads CASSLDRSDTDTQYF. CDR3 DNA (partial): TGTGCCAGCAGCTTAGACCGTTCAGACACAGATACG.

This clone was counted ten times or more. The CDR3 extends 3 residues past the end of the read, so its final part is completed from the germline J gene. V usage is TRBV18 and J usage is TRBJ2-3, with D perhaps matching TRBD2 (5 bases). V shed 4 bases and J shed 3 bases, with 11 bases lying between them. CDR3 length: 14 amino acids. Germline assignment: CDR1 KGHSH and CDR2 LQKENI. CDR3 region: CASSREPGTDTQYF. Incomplete CDR3 DNA: TGTGCCAGCTCACGAGAGCCGGGGACAGATACG.

This clone was counted many times. The read finishes 3 residues shy of the CDR3 end, and the germline J gene is used to complete it. The chain is built from TRBV7-2 and TRBJ2-7, with D hard to call. CDR1 and CDR2 from the germline V gene are SGHTA and FQGNSA. This CDR3 region has 14 residues. The V and J ends lost 1 base and 6 bases respectively, with 13 bases between them. The sequenced part of the CDR3 DNA is TGTGCCAGCAGCTTAGAGGCCTTATACACCGAG. Residues: CASSLEALYTE. The entire CDR3 sequence reads CASSLEALYTEQYF. Looking up the rest from reference TRBV7-2 and TRBJ2-7 gives the full variable domain: GAGVSQSPSNKVTEKGKDVELRCDPISGHTALYWYRQSLGQGLEFLIYFQGNSAPDKSGLPSDRFSAERTGGSVSTLTIQRTQQEDSAVYLCASSLEALYTEQYFGPGTRLTVT.

This clone was recorded many times. The read terminates 3 residues ahead of where the CDR3 ends, so the germline J gene completes it. The chain employs TRBV2 and TRBJ1-2, with D maybe TRBD1 (6 bases). The CDR3 covers 13 residues. CDR1 and CDR2 from the germline V gene are SNHLY and FYNNEI. V was clipped by 5 bases and J by 4 bases, with 11 bases between them. Here the CDR3 reads CASSMGHSYGYTF. CDR3 DNA, as far as it was read: TGTGCCAGCAGTATGGGACACAGCTATGGC.

This clone has a count of ten or more. The read stops 3 residues short of the end of the CDR3; the missing end is completed from the germline J gene. This chain joins TRBV18 and TRBJ2-7; D is perhaps TRBD2 (6 bases). CDR1 is KGHSH, CDR2 LQKENI, per germline. The CDR3 length is 14 residues. Deletions cut 6 bases from V and 2 bases from J, with 14 bases between. The DNA read from the CDR3 is TGTGCCAGCTCCCCCAGTAGCGGAGCCTACGAG. This encodes CASSPSSGAYE. The CDR3 reads in full as CASSPSSGAYEQYF.

This clone was counted at least ten times. Read data end 3 residues before the CDR3 end; the end is taken from the germline J gene. The chain links TRBV20-1 to TRBJ1-5; the D gene is possibly TRBD1 (5 bases). This CDR3 region has 13 residues. Per germline, CDR1 DFQATT and CDR2 SNEGSKA (reference sequence). V dropped 3 bases and J dropped 7 bases, with 13 bases sitting between them. The CDR3 bases that were read are TGCAGTGCTAGTCTCAGGGTGGGGCAGCCC. This encodes CSASLRVGQP. The full CDR3 protein reads CSASLRVGQPQHF.

This clone showed up many times. The read is 3 residues too short to cover the CDR3 end, so that end is filled in from the germline J gene. J is TRBJ2-2 and V is TRBV7-2; no definite D call. The V gene's germline CDR1 is SGHTA and CDR2 FQGNSA. The CDR3 sequence is 14 residues long. V lost 3 bases, J lost 6 bases, and 11 bases lay in between. The CDR3 loop is CASSFSNSAGELFF. Partial CDR3 DNA: TGTGCCAGCAGCTTTTCCAATTCGGCCGGGGAG. Together with reference TRBV7-2 and TRBJ2-2, the CDR3 gives the full variable domain: GAGVSQSPSNKVTEKGKDVELRCDPISGHTALYWYRQSLGQGLEFLIYFQGNSAPDKSGLPSDRFSAERTGGSVSTLTIQRTQQEDSAVYLCASSFSNSAGELFFGEGSRLTVL.

This clone was picked up many times. Read data end 3 residues before the CDR3 end; the end is taken from the germline J gene. The chain links TRBV19 to TRBJ2-1; 7 nucleotides line up with TRBD2. V lost 7 bases, J lost 9 bases, and 15 bases stayed unmatched. The CDR3 is 15 amino acids. Germline V gene lookup returns CDR1 LNHDA and CDR2 SQIVND (reference sequence). The sequenced CDR3 bases are TGTGCCAGTACCCCTGGGGCTAGCGGCGCTGGTGAG. Protein product: CASTPGASGAGE. The complete CDR3 sequence is CASTPGASGAGEQFF.

This clone was picked up many times. Read data end 3 residues before the CDR3 end; the end is taken from the germline J gene. The V and J genes are TRBV20-1 and TRBJ2-1; D possibly corresponds to TRBD2 (6 bases). The germline CDR1 and CDR2 sequences are DFQATT and SNEGSKA (reference sequence). The CDR3 spans 16 residues. V was cut by 3 bases and J by 0 bases, with 15 bases left in between. The covered CDR3 bases are TGCAGTGCTAGTGACCTGACTAGGGACTCCTACAATGAG. Encoded protein: CSASDLTRDSYNE. The whole CDR3 reads CSASDLTRDSYNEQFF.